This TCR beta chain was documented in a study of T cell responses to AZD1222 COVID-19 vaccine. Overall study results and limits: Donors, mostly white British, included more females; clonal diversity was possibly underestimated.

Per germline, CDR1 SGHVS and CDR2 FQNEAQ. Trimming at V came to 3 bases and at J to 6 bases, leaving 5 bases not matched to a gene. CDR3 length: 14 amino acids. Assay used: immunoSEQ multiplex PCR; TCRdb lists only in-frame clones, some missing. This sample yields 40,000 to 55,000 clones, of which about 90% are seen a single time; approximately 1.2% belongs to the top ten. The sample holds a few counts of this clone. Its antigen is unidentified. This receptor was obtained from an adult who received the AZD1222 COVID-19 vaccine. Sequencing used peripheral blood, obtained 28 days after the second AZD1222 dose. The chain links TRBV7-8 to TRBJ1-2, with 9 bases fitting TRBD1. The CDR3 is CASSLDRGDDGYTF. The DNA of the CDR3 is TGTGCCAGCAGCTTGGACAGGGGTGATGATGGCTACACCTTC.